This is a list of T cell receptor beta chains from one sample in a study of blood T cell repertoires in COVID-19. Sequencing was performed with immunoSEQ multiplex PCR; in TCRdb, only in-frame clones are kept and a portion is missing. This sample has over 350,000 clones, with around 89% found just once. The sequenced material came from peripheral blood. The receptor source for this set is a woman aged 25 to 39 with acute or convalescent COVID-19. CDR3s include the opening cysteine and the closing phenylalanine or tryptophan. Fields, in order: clone size, V gene, J gene, D gene, CDR3 DNA, CDR3 protein. D genes are given only for firm matches. Size tells how often a clone was seen (once, few, many) or the class of an expanded clone, and some rows leave it out.

clone size: -; V gene: TRBV2; J gene: TRBJ1-1; D gene: -; CDR3 DNA: TGTGCCAGCACCCTACAGGGCAGTATGAACACTGAAGCTTTCTTT; CDR3 protein: CASTLQGSMNTEAFF
clone size: few; V gene: TRBV5-4; J gene: TRBJ2-1; D gene: TRBD2; CDR3 DNA: TGTGCCAGCAGCGGGACTAGCGGGGCCTACAATGAGCAGTTCTTC; CDR3 protein: CASSGTSGAYNEQFF
clone size: -; V gene: TRBV27; J gene: TRBJ1-5; D gene: -; CDR3 DNA: TGTGCCAGCAGTTCACACAGGGACGTCAATCAGCCCCAGCATTTT; CDR3 protein: CASSSHRDVNQPQHF
clone size: -; V gene: TRBV7-8; J gene: TRBJ1-5; D gene: -; CDR3 DNA: TGTGCCAGCAGCTTGAGGGAGAATCAGCCCCAGCATTTT; CDR3 protein: CASSLRENQPQHF
clone size: -; V gene: TRBV6-5; J gene: TRBJ1-1; D gene: TRBD1; CDR3 DNA: TGTGCCAGCAGTCCTCAGGGGGGTGTCACTGAAGCTTTCTTT; CDR3 protein: CASSPQGGVTEAFF
clone size: -; V gene: TRBV7-6; J gene: TRBJ2-2; D gene: TRBD2; CDR3 DNA: TGTGCCAGCAGCTCGGCGGGGGGTGGAGGCCGGGAGCTGTTTTTT; CDR3 protein: CASSSAGGGGRELFF
clone size: -; V gene: TRBV28; J gene: TRBJ2-1; D gene: -; CDR3 DNA: TGTGCCAGCAGGGGGGGGGCGCGTGAGCAGTTCTTC; CDR3 protein: CASRGGAREQFF
clone size: -; V gene: TRBV4-1; J gene: TRBJ2-1; D gene: -; CDR3 DNA: TGCGCCAGCAGCCTAAACACCTACAATGAGCAGTTCTTC; CDR3 protein: CASSLNTYNEQFF
clone size: few; V gene: TRBV2; J gene: TRBJ1-1; D gene: -; CDR3 DNA: TGTGCCAGCACAGAGAACACTGAAGCTTTCTTT; CDR3 protein: CASTENTEAFF
clone size: -; V gene: TRBV12-5; J gene: TRBJ1-5; D gene: -; CDR3 DNA: TGTGCTAGTGCCCTGGGGGGAAATAGCAATCAGCCCCAGCATTTT; CDR3 protein: CASALGGNSNQPQHF
clone size: -; V gene: TRBV4-1; J gene: TRBJ2-7; D gene: -; CDR3 DNA: TGCGCCAGCAGCCAGGGGAGCACGGTCTCTTACGGGCAGTACTTC; CDR3 protein: CASSQGSTVSYGQYF
clone size: -; V gene: TRBV9; J gene: TRBJ1-2; D gene: -; CDR3 DNA: TGTGCCAGCAGCGGACTCTTAGCGGAGCGGGGCTATGGCTACACCTTC; CDR3 protein: CASSGLLAERGYGYTF
clone size: -; V gene: TRBV2; J gene: TRBJ2-2; D gene: -; CDR3 DNA: TGTGCCACCACACCGCTAGGGGCAACCGGGGAGCTGTTTTTT; CDR3 protein: CATTPLGATGELFF
clone size: -; V gene: TRBV2; J gene: TRBJ1-5; D gene: -; CDR3 DNA: TGTGCCAGCAGTGAGCAGGCCAGGTCGTTTAGCAATCAGCCCCAGCATTTT; CDR3 protein: CASSEQARSFSNQPQHF
clone size: -; V gene: TRBV15; J gene: TRBJ1-1; D gene: -; CDR3 DNA: TGTGCCACCAGCAGAGATCTTGGACAGATGAACACTGAAGCTTTCTTT; CDR3 protein: CATSRDLGQMNTEAFF
clone size: -; V gene: TRBV5-5; J gene: TRBJ2-3; D gene: TRBD2; CDR3 DNA: TGTGCCAGCAGCTTTAGCGGGGGGGCAGGAGATACGCAGTATTTT; CDR3 protein: CASSFSGGAGDTQYF
clone size: -; V gene: TRBV19; J gene: TRBJ1-2; D gene: TRBD1; CDR3 DNA: TGTGCCAGTAGTATACCGACGGGACAGGGTGCCTATGGCTACACCTTC; CDR3 protein: CASSIPTGQGAYGYTF
clone size: -; V gene: TRBV5-6; J gene: TRBJ2-5; D gene: -; CDR3 DNA: TGTGCCAGCAGCCCGGGATTTGCCGGGGGGCCTCAAGAGACCCAGTACTTC; CDR3 protein: CASSPGFAGGPQETQYF
clone size: -; V gene: TRBV7-9; J gene: TRBJ1-1; D gene: -; CDR3 DNA: TGTGCCAGCAGCTTAAACCGGGGCACTGAAGCTTTCTTT; CDR3 protein: CASSLNRGTEAFF
clone size: -; V gene: TRBV6-5; J gene: TRBJ1-4; D gene: TRBD1; CDR3 DNA: TGTGCCAGCAGCGCGACAGGGGTGACCGACAAACTGTTTTTT; CDR3 protein: CASSATGVTDKLFF
clone size: once; V gene: TRBV7-2; J gene: TRBJ2-5; D gene: -; CDR3 DNA: TGTGCCAGCAGCATCAGGGGAGAGACCCAGTACTTC; CDR3 protein: CASSIRGETQYF
clone size: -; V gene: TRBV4-1; J gene: TRBJ2-3; D gene: -; CDR3 DNA: TGCGCCAGCAGCCAAGGAGTTGCCCCAGATACGCAGTATTTT; CDR3 protein: CASSQGVAPDTQYF
clone size: -; V gene: TRBV18; J gene: TRBJ2-3; D gene: TRBD1; CDR3 DNA: TGTGCCAGCTCCCCTACTCAGGGGGCGAGGGATACGCAGTATTTT; CDR3 protein: CASSPTQGARDTQYF
clone size: few; V gene: TRBV4-1; J gene: TRBJ2-5; D gene: TRBD2; CDR3 DNA: TGCGCCAGCAGACTAGCGGGCCTCAGGGGAGAGACCCAGTACTTC; CDR3 protein: CASRLAGLRGETQYF
clone size: -; V gene: TRBV11-3; J gene: TRBJ2-7; D gene: TRBD1; CDR3 DNA: TGTGCCAGCAGCTTGGGACAGGGGGCTGTGCAGTACTTC; CDR3 protein: CASSLGQGAVQYF
clone size: -; V gene: TRBV28; J gene: TRBJ2-2; D gene: TRBD1; CDR3 DNA: TGTGCCAGCAGCTTACCGGGACAGGGCCCGACCGGGGAGCTGTTTTTT; CDR3 protein: CASSLPGQGPTGELFF
clone size: -; V gene: TRBV9; J gene: TRBJ1-6; D gene: TRBD1; CDR3 DNA: TGTGCCAGCAGCCCCAGGGGGTTAGGTTCACCCCTCCACTTT; CDR3 protein: CASSPRGLGSPLHF
clone size: -; V gene: TRBV9; J gene: TRBJ2-3; D gene: TRBD1; CDR3 DNA: TGTGCCAGCAGCCGGGACAGTTACACAGATACGCAGTATTTT; CDR3 protein: CASSRDSYTDTQYF
clone size: -; V gene: TRBV7-9; J gene: TRBJ2-3; D gene: -; CDR3 DNA: TGTGCCAGCAGCTCAGGGACAATCGGCGCAGATACGCAGTATTTT; CDR3 protein: CASSSGTIGADTQYF
clone size: -; V gene: TRBV3-1/TRBV3-2; J gene: TRBJ1-1; D gene: -; CDR3 DNA: TGTGCCAGCAGCCAGTTACAGGGTGGTGAAGCTTTCTTT; CDR3 protein: CASSQLQGGEAFF
clone size: once; V gene: TRBV4-1; J gene: TRBJ2-3; D gene: -; CDR3 DNA: TGCGCCAGCAGCCCGGGGAGGAGCACAGATACGCAGTATTTT; CDR3 protein: CASSPGRSTDTQYF
clone size: -; V gene: TRBV10-2; J gene: TRBJ1-3; D gene: TRBD1; CDR3 DNA: TGCGCCAGCAGTACGGCCGGGACAGGGCAAAGGTCTGGAAACACCATATATTTT; CDR3 protein: CASSTAGTGQRSGNTIYF
clone size: -; V gene: TRBV3-1/TRBV3-2; J gene: TRBJ2-6; D gene: -; CDR3 DNA: TGTGCCAGCAGCCAAGTTGGTTTTTTGATAGGAGCCAGTTCGAGCGGTGGGGCCAACGTCCTGACTTTC; CDR3 protein: CASSQVGFLIGASSSGGANVLTF
clone size: -; V gene: TRBV19; J gene: TRBJ2-1; D gene: -; CDR3 DNA: TGTGCCAGCAGATCCTACAATGAGCAGTTCTTC; CDR3 protein: CASRSYNEQFF
clone size: -; V gene: TRBV7-6; J gene: TRBJ2-3; D gene: -; CDR3 DNA: TGTGCCAGCAGCTTAATGCGCGGTGAGGACACAGATACGCAGTATTTT; CDR3 protein: CASSLMRGEDTDTQYF
clone size: once; V gene: TRBV19; J gene: TRBJ2-6; D gene: TRBD1; CDR3 DNA: TGTGCCAGTAAGGGACAGCCGTACTCTGGGGCCAACGTCCTGACTTTC; CDR3 protein: CASKGQPYSGANVLTF
clone size: -; V gene: TRBV28; J gene: TRBJ1-5; D gene: -; CDR3 DNA: TGTGCCAGCAGCCCCCCGGGGAGCTATACTGGGGGGGAGCCCCAGCATTTT; CDR3 protein: CASSPPGSYTGGEPQHF
clone size: -; V gene: TRBV7-9; J gene: TRBJ1-6; D gene: -; CDR3 DNA: TGTGCCAGCAGCCTCAAGGACAGATTCTATAATTCACCCCTCCACTTT; CDR3 protein: CASSLKDRFYNSPLHF
clone size: -; V gene: TRBV27; J gene: TRBJ2-7; D gene: TRBD2; CDR3 DNA: TGTGCCAGCGGGGGACCTAGCGGCGAGCAGTACTTC; CDR3 protein: CASGGPSGEQYF
clone size: -; V gene: TRBV7-9; J gene: TRBJ1-6; D gene: TRBD1; CDR3 DNA: TGTGCCAGCAGCCGGGGGACAGATAATTCACCCCTCCACTTT; CDR3 protein: CASSRGTDNSPLHF
clone size: -; V gene: TRBV9; J gene: TRBJ2-1; D gene: -; CDR3 DNA: TGTGCCAGCAGCGTAGGGCAGGGCTCCTACAATGAGCAGTTCTTC; CDR3 protein: CASSVGQGSYNEQFF
clone size: once; V gene: TRBV3-1/TRBV3-2; J gene: TRBJ2-7; D gene: TRBD1; CDR3 DNA: TGTGCCAGCAGCCGACAGGGGGCGCGGGAGCAGTACTTC; CDR3 protein: CASSRQGAREQYF
clone size: -; V gene: TRBV6-5; J gene: TRBJ2-7; D gene: TRBD1; CDR3 DNA: TGTGCCAGCAGTTACGGCCGGGACAGGGGGAGGAGCGAGCAGTACTTC; CDR3 protein: CASSYGRDRGRSEQYF
clone size: -; V gene: TRBV21-1; J gene: TRBJ1-6; D gene: -; CDR3 DNA: TGTGCCAGCAGCAAAGGGGGGCCCGAACAACGCTATAATTCACCCCTCCACTTT; CDR3 protein: CASSKGGPEQRYNSPLHF
clone size: -; V gene: TRBV30; J gene: TRBJ2-6; D gene: -; CDR3 DNA: TGTGCCTGGGATACAGGGGCCAACGTCCTGACTTTC; CDR3 protein: CAWDTGANVLTF
clone size: -; V gene: TRBV2; J gene: TRBJ1-6; D gene: TRBD1; CDR3 DNA: TGTGCCAGCAGTTCCCAGGGGGTTGGAAATTCACCCCTCCACTTT; CDR3 protein: CASSSQGVGNSPLHF